The clone carrying this T cell receptor (beta chain) is medium-sized (0.01 to 0.1%). This sample was included in a study of blood T cell repertoires in COVID-19. This CDR3 comprises 16 residues. The V and J ends lost 1 base and 0 bases respectively, with 7 bases between them. Per the germline V gene, CDR1 is LGHNA and CDR2 is YNFKEQ. Clones were sequenced by immunoSEQ multiplex PCR, and TCRdb holds only the in-frame ones, with some missing. The profile shows 200,000 to 250,000 clones, roughly four fifths of them singletons. Two negative PCRs, clearance, or symptom resolution had been documented for recovered Cohort 3 donors.

The V and J genes are TRBV4-2 and TRBJ2-6; the D is unclear. The origin of this receptor is a woman aged 55-75 years who had recovered from COVID-19. The sequencing sample was made of PBMCs or T cells enriched from blood (not recorded which). The CDR3 is CASSQGADSGANVLTF. The CDR3 nucleotides are TGTGCCAGCAGCCAAGGGGCAGACTCTGGGGCCAACGTCCTGACTTTC.